This T cell receptor beta chain was sequenced in a study of T-cell memory formation after mild COVID-19. CDR1 is SQVTM and CDR2 is ANQGSEA in the germline V gene. The junction had 8 bases not matched to a gene; V was cut back by 3 bases and J by 4 bases. This CDR3 contains 15 residues. Each CDR3 protein is one row after TCRdb ran MiXCR on the 5' RACE reads. This table holds some 340,000 distinct CDR3 sequences, approximately 12% found once. The genes are TRBV29-1 and TRBJ1-3; TRBD1 agrees at 8 bases. Sequenced input: PBMCs or a T cell subset sorted from them (not recorded which). The TCR originated in a man aged 18 to 30 who had mild COVID-19 (a few samples of this study predate the infection). Cell type and time point are not known. CDR3 sequence reads: CSVEDQGAQGNTIYF. CDR3 nucleotide sequence: TGCAGCGTTGAGGACCAGGGGGCGCAAGGAAACACCATATATTTT.